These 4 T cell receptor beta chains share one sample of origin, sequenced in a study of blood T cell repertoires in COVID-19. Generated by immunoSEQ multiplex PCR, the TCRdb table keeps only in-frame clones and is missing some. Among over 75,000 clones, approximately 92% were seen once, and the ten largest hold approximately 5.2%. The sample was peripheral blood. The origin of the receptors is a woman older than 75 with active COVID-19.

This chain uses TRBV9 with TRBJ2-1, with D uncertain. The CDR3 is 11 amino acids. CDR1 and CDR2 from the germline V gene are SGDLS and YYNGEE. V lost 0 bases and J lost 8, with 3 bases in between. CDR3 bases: TGTGCCAGCAGCGTAGGGCATGAGCAGTTCTTC. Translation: CASSVGHEQFF.

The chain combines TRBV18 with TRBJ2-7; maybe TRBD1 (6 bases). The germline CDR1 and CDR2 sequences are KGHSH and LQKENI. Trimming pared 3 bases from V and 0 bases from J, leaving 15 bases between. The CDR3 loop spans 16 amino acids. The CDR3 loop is CASSPSGQRSSYEQYF. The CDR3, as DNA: TGTGCCAGCTCACCTTCTGGACAGCGTAGCTCCTACGAGCAGTACTTC.

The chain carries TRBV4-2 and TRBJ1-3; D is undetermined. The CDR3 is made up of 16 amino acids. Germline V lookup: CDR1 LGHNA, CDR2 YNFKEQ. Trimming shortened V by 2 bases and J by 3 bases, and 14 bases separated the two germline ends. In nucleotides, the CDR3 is TGTGCCAGCAGCCAACAAGGAAGAGGTTTTGGAAACACCATATATTTT. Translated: CASSQQGRGFGNTIYF.

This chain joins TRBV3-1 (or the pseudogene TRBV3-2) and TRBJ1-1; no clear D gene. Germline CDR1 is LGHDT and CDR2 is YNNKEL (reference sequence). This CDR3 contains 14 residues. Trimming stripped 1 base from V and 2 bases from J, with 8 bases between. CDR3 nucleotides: TGTGCCAGCAGCCAAGCGGGGAGCAACACTGAAGCTTTCTTT. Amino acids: CASSQAGSNTEAFF.